This T cell receptor (beta chain) was recovered during a study of OX40 agonist ivuxolimab in advanced cancers. Overall study context: Patients' therapy was ivuxolimab, an antibody that acts as an agonist of OX40 (CD134). Intravenous ivuxolimab at 0.01 to 10 mg/kg was given to patients every 2 weeks. Partial responses were achieved by three patients, of whom one had hepatocellular carcinoma and two had cutaneous melanoma. Whole-study findings and limits: Dose levels from 0.1 to 3.0 mg/kg saw CD4+ and CD8+ blood T cells expand clonally by week 6.

Only in-frame clones appear in the TCRdb table, and some are missing; sequencing was by immunoSEQ multiplex PCR. The data show tens of thousands of clones, with around 93% seen just once and around 0.31% held by the top ten. The CDR3 runs to 13 residues. J gave up 1 base and V 5 bases, and 0 bases lay outside the gene matches. Per the germline V gene, CDR1 is KGHSH and CDR2 is LQKENI. Details on this clone: Its specificity is not known.

The sequence was collected from an adult with an advanced solid tumor such as melanoma, head and neck, liver or kidney cancer. This specimen consisted of CD4+ or CD8+ T cells sorted from blood, obtained in a trial of the OX40 agonist ivuxolimab. The chain combines TRBV18 with TRBJ1-1, with 8 nucleotides matching TRBD1. The DNA for the CDR3 is TGTGCCAGCTCAGGACAGGGGAACACTGAAGCTTTCTTT. Translating it yields CASSGQGNTEAFF. The complete variable domain, with remaining parts taken from reference TRBV18 and TRBJ1-1, reads NAGVMQNPRHLVRRRGQEARLRCSPMKGHSHVYWYRQLPEEGLKFMVYLQKENIIDESGMPKERFSAEFPKEGPSILRIQQVVRGDSAAYFCASSGQGNTEAFFGQGTRLTVV.